The 12 T cell receptor beta chains reported below all come from one sample, sequenced in a study of spatial heterogeneity in lung cancer. The time point was: sample taken at primary tumor resection. No antigen has been identified for these receptors. MiXCR, applied by TCRdb to the 5' RACE reads, yields one record per CDR3 protein. Seen here are roughly 5,000 distinct CDR3 sequences, around 7.8% observed once, and the top ten hold more than 15%. Regarding the study as a whole: The study found that expanded intratumoral alpha and beta TCR counts tracked tumor mutation counts.

The sequenced sample was lung tumor tissue, obtained at surgery. Every receptor here comes from a female donor with early-stage non-small cell lung cancer.

By share, this clonotype ranks as medium-sized. The chain combines TRBV9 with TRBJ1-1; D is possibly TRBD1 (5 bases). Trimming stripped 7 bases from V and 6 bases from J, with 19 bases between. The CDR3 covers 14 residues. CDR1 is SGDLS, CDR2 YYNGEE, per germline. The DNA of the CDR3 is TGTGCCAGCGGGGGACGTCAGGGAAAGTCTGAAGCTTTCTTT. Its translation: CASGGRQGKSEAFF. The full variable domain, in which reference TRBV9 and TRBJ1-1 provide the parts outside the CDR3, is DSGVTQTPKHLITATGQRVTLRCSPRSGDLSVYWYQQSLDQGLQFLIQYYNGEERAKGNILERFSAQQFPDLHSELNLSSLELGDSALYFCASGGRQGKSEAFFGQGTRLTVV.

Judged by abundance, this clonotype is medium-sized. V and J are TRBV7-9 and TRBJ2-3; 12 bases align to TRBD2. The trim removed 5 bases at V and 2 bases at J, leaving 2 bases unmatched. CDR1 and CDR2 (germline): SEHNR, FQNEAQ (reference sequence). The CDR3 totals 15 residues. CDR3 sequence: CASSRLAGDTDTQYF. The CDR3 coding sequence is TGTGCCAGCAGCCGACTAGCGGGAGACACAGATACGCAGTATTTT.

This clonotype showed up many times. The chain employs TRBV27 and TRBJ1-2; 8 bases align to TRBD1. Germline-derived CDR1 and CDR2 are MNHEY and SMNVEV (reference sequence). V lost 0 bases to trimming and J lost 7 bases; unmatched junction nucleotides: 7. This CDR3 is 15 amino acids long. CDR3 DNA sequence: TGTGCCAGCAGTTTATCAGGTCAGGGGGCGCTTGGCTACACCTTC. It codes for CASSLSGQGALGYTF.

This clonotype is medium-sized. V gene TRBV20-1 combines with J gene TRBJ1-4, with no clear D. The CDR3 length is 12 residues. Germline CDR1 is DFQATT and CDR2 is SNEGSKA (reference sequence). Trimming removed 5 bases from V and 7 bases from J, with 11 bases in between. As DNA, the CDR3 is TGCAGTGCTTTGCCCCGAGGTGAAAAACTGTTTTTT. It yields the protein CSALPRGEKLFF.

This clonotype was seen at least ten times. The chain carries TRBV4-3 and TRBJ1-2, with D tentatively TRBD1 (5 bases). V gave up 0 bases and J gave up 3 bases, with 20 bases separating them. CDR1 is LGHNA and CDR2 is YSLEER in the germline V gene. This CDR3 has 18 residues. CDR3 in DNA: TGCGCCAGCAGCCAAGAATCTACAGGCGGCGAGGGGTACTATGGCTACACCTTC. This translates into CASSQESTGGEGYYGYTF.

By sample fraction, this clonotype is medium-sized. The chain has TRBV10-3 and TRBJ2-5; D not resolved. V was shortened by 0 bases and J by 6 bases, with 8 bases between the two germline ends. Germline V gives CDR1 ENHRY, CDR2 SYGVKD. The CDR3 consists of 13 residues. The CDR3 here is CAISESPSQTQYF. The CDR3 region has the DNA TGTGCCATCAGTGAGTCGCCCTCTCAGACCCAGTACTTC.

The chain joins TRBV6-5 to TRBJ2-2; D is perhaps TRBD1 or TRBD2 (6 bases each). Trimming left V 5 bases short and J 4 bases short, with 11 bases between. The germline CDR1 and CDR2 sequences are MNHEY and SVGAGI. This CDR3 is 14 amino acids long. The CDR3 bases are TGTGCCAGCAGTCTCGGGGGCGGCACCGGGGAGCTGTTTTTT. Residues: CASSLGGGTGELFF.

This clonotype is labeled as medium-sized. The rearrangement uses TRBV18 and TRBJ2-3; D unclear. Germline V gene lookup returns CDR1 KGHSH and CDR2 LQKENI. The germline V and J ends were trimmed by 0 bases and 6 bases, with 7 bases remaining between them. The CDR3 covers 13 residues. The CDR3 protein is CASSPPGIDTQYF. The CDR3 DNA reads as TGTGCCAGCTCACCACCGGGTATCGATACGCAGTATTTT.

This clonotype was counted many times. This rearrangement joins TRBV18 to TRBJ2-3; TRBD1 matches at 8 bases. The CDR3 has 16 residues. After removal of 1 base from V and 5 bases from J, the junction contained 8 bases not matched to a gene. CDR1 KGHSH and CDR2 LQKENI come from the germline V gene. The CDR3 coding sequence is TGTGCCAGCTCACCACATGGACAGGGTTTTCAAGATACGCAGTATTTT. The encoded protein is CASSPHGQGFQDTQYF.

This clonotype is judged medium-sized. The rearrangement links TRBV6-5 to TRBJ2-7, with 10 bases that match TRBD2. After removal of 2 bases from V and 3 bases from J, the junction contained 4 bases not matched to a gene. Germline V gene lookup returns CDR1 MNHEY and CDR2 SVGAGI. The CDR3 is 15 amino acids. CDR3 region: CASSYAGTSDYEQYF. CDR3 sequence (DNA): TGTGCCAGCAGTTACGCCGGGACTAGCGACTACGAGCAGTACTTC.

By share of the sample, this clonotype is medium-sized. The chain is built from TRBV19 and TRBJ2-1; maybe TRBD1 (6 bases). This CDR3 contains 16 residues. The V end was cut by 4 bases, the J end by 4 bases, with 17 bases between. The germline V gene encodes CDR1 LNHDA and CDR2 SQIVND (reference sequence). The CDR3 DNA follows: TGTGCCAGTAGTAACCCAGCAGGGGTAGGGTACAATGAGCAGTTCTTC. This sequence encodes CASSNPAGVGYNEQFF.

Judged by abundance, this clonotype is medium-sized. CDR3 bases: TGTGCCAGCAGCTTAACCCCTATGACGGGGTTCCCTGAAGCTTTCTTT. This sequence encodes CASSLTPMTGFPEAFF. The chain joins TRBV7-3 to TRBJ1-1, with no clear D. Germline loops: CDR1 SGHTA, CDR2 FQGTGA. This CDR3 contains 16 residues. The V end was cut by 0 bases, the J end by 6 bases, with 17 bases between.